Below are 7 T cell receptor beta chains sequenced from a single sample in a study of shared clonotypes between healthy human individuals. Sequencing used immunoSEQ multiplex PCR; TCRdb keeps in-frame clones, though not all of them. This repertoire shows 780,000 or so clones, over 60% found once; its top ten account for roughly 1.8%. The sequencing input was memory CD4+ T cells sorted from blood. Described subset: CD45RA-negative fraction. These receptors originate from a woman aged 25-40 years in good health.

This clone has just a few counts. V usage is TRBV19 and J usage is TRBJ2-4, with D unclear. CDR1 LNHDA and CDR2 SQIVND come from the germline V gene (reference sequence). Trimming cost V 3 bases and J 7 bases, with 13 bases left between them. CDR3 size: 14 residues. The CDR3 DNA reads TGTGCCAGTAGTATGAGCAGAGGTCATAACATTCAGTACTTC. Translation gives CASSMSRGHNIQYF.

This clone occurred many times. The V call is TRBV29-1, the J call TRBJ2-5; D might be TRBD1 or TRBD2, each matching 5 bases. Germline V lookup: CDR1 SQVTM, CDR2 ANQGSEA. The length of the CDR3 is 16 residues. Trimming left V 1 base short and J 4 bases short, with 19 bases between. The chain's CDR3 is CSVEVGTRAVGETQYF. The CDR3 region has the DNA TGCAGCGTTGAAGTCGGGACGAGGGCTGTGGGAGAGACCCAGTACTTC.

The chain combines TRBV6-1 with TRBJ2-2, with 12 bases aligning to TRBD2. The CDR3 contains 14 residues. In germline, CDR1 is MNHNS, CDR2 SASEGT. V trimming: 11 bases; J trimming: 5 bases; junction bases outside the gene matches: 6. The CDR3 DNA reads as TGTGCCGGAACCGGGACTAGCGGGACCGGGGAGCTGTTTTTT. Encoded protein: CAGTGTSGTGELFF.

This rearrangement joins TRBV5-5 to TRBJ2-7; 10 bases line up with TRBD2. In germline, CDR1 is SGHKS, CDR2 YYEKEE (reference sequence). Losses at the gene ends were 0 bases for V and 5 bases for J; bases not matched to a gene: 5. This CDR3 is 15 amino acids long. CDR3 residues: CASSLVLAGADEQYF. CDR3 sequence (DNA): TGTGCCAGCAGCTTGGTCCTAGCGGGAGCTGACGAGCAGTACTTC.

The genes are TRBV28 and TRBJ2-1; a weak D match, TRBD2 (6 bases). The CDR3 spans 12 residues. V lost 3 bases, J lost 9 bases, and 9 bases lay in between. Per the germline V gene, CDR1 is MDHEN and CDR2 is SYDVKM. CDR3 loop: CASSFSGPEQFF. Written as DNA, the CDR3 is TGTGCCAGCAGTTTTAGCGGCCCTGAGCAGTTCTTC.

The genes are TRBV28 and TRBJ2-7; 10 positions match TRBD2. In germline, CDR1 is MDHEN, CDR2 SYDVKM. The CDR3 loop spans 18 amino acids. V was pared by 5 bases and J by 2 bases, with 15 bases of the junction left unmatched. The CDR3 nucleotides are TGTGCCAGCAGTCGCCTCGGGGTGGTAGCGGGAGGTGCCTACGAGCAGTACTTC. Translating it yields CASSRLGVVAGGAYEQYF.

The chain has TRBV28 and TRBJ1-6; possibly TRBD1 for D (5 bases). The CDR3 is 15 amino acids. Deletions cut 5 bases from V and 11 bases from J, with 19 bases between. CDR1 is MDHEN and CDR2 is SYDVKM in the germline V gene. The CDR3 protein is CASSPQDILPTPLHF. The CDR3 nucleotides are TGTGCCAGCAGTCCACAGGACATCCTCCCAACACCCCTCCACTTT.